The source of this T cell receptor beta chain is a study of cytomegalovirus exposure and HLA in healthy donors. There are 16 residues in the CDR3. With V trimmed by 10 bases and J by 0 bases, 7 bases remained unmatched. Germline V gives CDR1 SNHLY, CDR2 FYNNEI. As for the donors, each was a healthy bone marrow donor. These donors counted as nominally healthy when sampled, but unrecorded immune exposures were likely. Primers included in the PCR were 60 Vbeta and 13 Jbeta primers. Sequencing was performed with immunoSEQ multiplex PCR; in TCRdb, only in-frame clones are kept and a portion is missing. This listing includes roughly 120,000 clones.

This sequence joins TRBV2 and TRBJ2-1; 12 nucleotides agree with TRBD2. This sequence originates from a man younger than 35 in good health and CMV-seronegative. Sample: PBMCs. CDR3 residues: CAKTSGSDPSYNEQFF. The DNA for the CDR3 is TGTGCCAAGACTAGCGGGAGCGATCCCTCCTACAATGAGCAGTTCTTC.